The 6 T cell receptor beta chains below all came from one sample that was sequenced in a study of blood T cells in healthy people across ages. Primed by a sample-barcoded 5' primer and a J-beta primer mix, a second PCR proceeded for about 6 to 11 cycles. TCRdb re-called the 5' RACE reads through MiXCR, storing one row per CDR3 protein. The repertoire holds over a million distinct CDR3 sequences, with around 42% as singletons. The material sequenced was blood. The receptors were sampled from a woman in her late teens or twenties in good health.

With respect to this clonotype: No DNA is shown, since the ends of the CDR3 on it are uncertain; the CDR3 is the one TCRdb lists. The chain recombines TRBV6-6 with TRBJ2-7. The germline CDR1 and CDR2 sequences are MNHNY and SVGAGI (reference sequence). Termini included, the CDR3 measures 14 amino acids. CDR3 residues: CASSSSTAPYEQYF.

J is TRBJ2-3 and V is TRBV12-5; D ambiguous. V lost 5 bases and J 0 bases, leaving 12 bases between the germline ends. Germline V CDR1 and CDR2: LGHNT, FRNRAP. This CDR3 spans 15 amino acids. The CDR3 protein is CASGTSAESTDTQYF. The CDR3 coding sequence is TGTGCTAGTGGTACATCAGCCGAAAGCACAGATACGCAGTATTTT.

This chain uses TRBV7-8 with TRBJ2-5; no firm D call. Germline V CDR1 and CDR2: SGHVS, FQNEAQ. This CDR3 region has 12 residues. With 6 bases removed from V and 11 bases from J, the gap between germline ends came to 16 bases. The CDR3 nucleotides are TGTGCCAGCAGTCCTAAGCAGGATGAGCAGTACTTC. It is translated as CASSPKQDEQYF.

The rearrangement links TRBV4-1 to TRBJ1-5; no definite D call. The CDR3 runs 14 residues. Germline loops: CDR1 MGHRA, CDR2 YSYEKL. Between the trimmed V and J ends, which lost 6 bases and 2 bases, there was a span of 11 bases. The CDR3 reads CASSMPGGNQPQHF. CDR3 coding DNA: TGCGCCAGCAGTATGCCCGGGGGCAATCAGCCCCAGCATTTT.

V usage is TRBV3-1 and J usage is TRBJ1-2, with TRBD1 as a possible D gene (6 bases). This CDR3 comprises 14 residues. CDR1 is LGHDT, CDR2 YNNKEL, per germline (reference sequence). Trimming took off 4 bases at V and 7 bases at J, with 16 bases between the two ends. The CDR3 sequence: CASSPNRDLSGYTF. The CDR3 bases are TGTGCCAGCAGCCCAAACAGGGACCTCTCTGGCTACACCTTC.

V usage is TRBV7-6 and J usage is TRBJ2-5, with 8 nucleotides matching TRBD2. After removal of 1 base from V and 2 bases from J, the junction contained 9 bases not matched to a gene. This CDR3 has 17 amino acids. The V gene's germline CDR1 is SGHVS and CDR2 FNYEAQ. The DNA of the CDR3 is TGTGCCAGCAGCTTAGACCCCATACTAGCGGATCAAGAGACCCAGTACTTC. The encoded protein is CASSLDPILADQETQYF.